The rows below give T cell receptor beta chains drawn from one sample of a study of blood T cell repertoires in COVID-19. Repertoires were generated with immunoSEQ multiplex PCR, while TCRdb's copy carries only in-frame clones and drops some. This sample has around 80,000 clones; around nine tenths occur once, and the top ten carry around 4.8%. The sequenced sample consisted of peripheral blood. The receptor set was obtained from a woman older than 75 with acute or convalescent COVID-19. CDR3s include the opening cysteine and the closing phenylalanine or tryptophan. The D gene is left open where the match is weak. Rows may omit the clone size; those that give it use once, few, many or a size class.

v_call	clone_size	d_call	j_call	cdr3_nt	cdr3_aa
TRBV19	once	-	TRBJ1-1	TGTGCCAGTATGAGGGCCATGAACACTGAAGCTTTCTTT	CASMRAMNTEAFF
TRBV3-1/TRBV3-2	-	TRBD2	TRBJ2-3	TGTGCCAGCAGCCAGGGGCCCGGGCTAGCGGGAGTAGATACGCAGTATTTT	CASSQGPGLAGVDTQYF
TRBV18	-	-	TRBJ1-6	TGTGCCAGCTCACCGGACACCCTCTATAATTCACCCCTCCACTTT	CASSPDTLYNSPLHF
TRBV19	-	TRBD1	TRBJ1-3	TGTGCCAGTGGGGACAGTCACTCTGGAAACACCATATATTTT	CASGDSHSGNTIYF
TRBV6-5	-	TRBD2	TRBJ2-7	TGTGCCAGCAGTTACATGCGGGGGGTCGAGCAGTACTTC	CASSYMRGVEQYF
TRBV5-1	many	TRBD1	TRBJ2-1	TGCGCCAGCAGCCGGGGACAGGGGGCGAATGAGCAGTTCTTC	CASSRGQGANEQFF
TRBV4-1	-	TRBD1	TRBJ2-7	TGCGCCAGCAGCCAAATGGGACAGTCCTACGAGCAGTACTTC	CASSQMGQSYEQYF
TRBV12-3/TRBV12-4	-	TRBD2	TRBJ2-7	TGTGCCAGCAGTTTAAACGGGAGGAACGAGCAGTACTTC	CASSLNGRNEQYF
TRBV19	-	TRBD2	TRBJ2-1	TGTGCCAGTAGTATTTGGACTAGCATGAACAGTGCCTACAATGAGCAGTTCTTC	CASSIWTSMNSAYNEQFF
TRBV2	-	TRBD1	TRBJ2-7	TGTGCCAGCAGTGACCACTCGGGACAGGGGTCCTACGAGCAGTACTTC	CASSDHSGQGSYEQYF
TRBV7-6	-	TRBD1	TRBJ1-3	TGTGCCAGCAGCTCCGCACAGACAGGGGGCTTTGGAAACACCATATATTTT	CASSSAQTGGFGNTIYF
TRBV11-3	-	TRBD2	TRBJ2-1	TGTGCCAGCAGTTTGACTAGCGGGTGGTCCTACAATGAGCAGTTCTTC	CASSLTSGWSYNEQFF
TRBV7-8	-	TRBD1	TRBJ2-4	TGTGCCAGCAGCTTTAAGGACAGGGGGCTGAGCATTCAGTACTTC	CASSFKDRGLSIQYF
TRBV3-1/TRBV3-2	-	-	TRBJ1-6	TGTGCCAGCAGCCAAGACCGTGCGGCTCTCCACTTT	CASSQDRAALHF
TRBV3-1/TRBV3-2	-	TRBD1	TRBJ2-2	TGTGCCAGCAGCCAAGTAAGTTCGAGCCGGGACAGACACACCGGGGAGCTGTTTTTT	CASSQVSSSRDRHTGELFF
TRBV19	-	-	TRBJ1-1	TGTGCCAGTAGATTCGGTTGGAACACTGAAGCTTTCTTT	CASRFGWNTEAFF
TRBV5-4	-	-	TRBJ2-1	TGTGCCAGCAGCTCGGGGTACAATGAGCAGTTCTTC	CASSSGYNEQFF
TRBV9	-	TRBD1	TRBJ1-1	TGTGCCAGCAGCGTAGGGCCAGGGGGCGCGAGTTATGCTTTCTTT	CASSVGPGGASYAFF
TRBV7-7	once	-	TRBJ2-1	TGTGCTAGCAGCTTAGAGCCGGGTAGGAGACCGTTCTTC	CASSLEPGRRPFF
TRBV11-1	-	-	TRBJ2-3	TGTGCCAGCAGCTCCTCCCACGGGAGTGGCACAGATACGCAGTATTTT	CASSSSHGSGTDTQYF
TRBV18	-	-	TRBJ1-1	TGTGCCAGCTCACGAGGGGGTCCGAACACTGAAGCTTTCTTT	CASSRGGPNTEAFF
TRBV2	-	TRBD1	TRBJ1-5	TGTGCCAGCAAATACAGGGGGAATCAGCCCCAGCATTTT	CASKYRGNQPQHF
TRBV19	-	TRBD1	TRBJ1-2	TGTGCCAGTAGCACTGGGCAGGGGGGTTTCTATGGCTACACCTTC	CASSTGQGGFYGYTF
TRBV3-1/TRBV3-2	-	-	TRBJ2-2	TGTGCCAGCAGTCCCCTCACCGGGGAGCTGTTTTTT	CASSPLTGELFF
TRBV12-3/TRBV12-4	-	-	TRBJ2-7	TGTGCCAGCAGTTTCCGGAGCTCCTACGAGCAGTACTTC	CASSFRSSYEQYF
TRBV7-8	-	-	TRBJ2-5	TGTGCCAGCAGCTTACTGGAGACCCAGTACTTC	CASSLLETQYF
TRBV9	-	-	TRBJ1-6	TGTGCCAGCAGCCCAAGCCCGAGAGACTCCTATAATTCACCCCTCCACTTT	CASSPSPRDSYNSPLHF
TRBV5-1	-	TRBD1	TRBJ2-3	TGCGCCAGCAGCTCAATCAACAGGGGGCTAACAGATACGCAGTATTTT	CASSSINRGLTDTQYF
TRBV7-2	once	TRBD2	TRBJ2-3	TGTGCCAGCAGCCCAAGGACTAGGGCAGATACGCAGTATTTT	CASSPRTRADTQYF
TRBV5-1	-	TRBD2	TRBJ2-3	TGCGCCAGCAGCCAATCCCCAATTCTAGCGGGAGAGAAGCAGTATTTT	CASSQSPILAGEKQYF
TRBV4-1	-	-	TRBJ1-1	TGCGCCAGCAGCCAAGTGGGCCAGGATGGGACTGAAGCTTTCTTT	CASSQVGQDGTEAFF
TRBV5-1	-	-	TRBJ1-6	TGCGCCAGCAGCTTGGAGGTTGGAGGCTCCTATAATTCACCCCTCCACTTT	CASSLEVGGSYNSPLHF
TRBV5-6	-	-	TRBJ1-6	TGTGCCAGCAGCTTTCGGGTCTCACCCCTCCACTTT	CASSFRVSPLHF
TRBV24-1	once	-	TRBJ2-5	TGTGCCACCAGTGATGGGCGAATACAGAAAGAGACCCAGTACTTC	CATSDGRIQKETQYF
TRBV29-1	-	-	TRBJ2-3	TGCAGCGTGGGACACAGCACAGATACGCAGTATTTT	CSVGHSTDTQYF
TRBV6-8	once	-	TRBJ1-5	TGTGCCAGCAGTGCCCCCCGGGACAAATTATCGAGCAATCAGCCCCAGCATTTT	CASSAPRDKLSSNQPQHF
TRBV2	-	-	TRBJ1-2	TGTGCCAGCTCGCGAGCGCCGAACTATGGCTACACCTTC	CASSRAPNYGYTF
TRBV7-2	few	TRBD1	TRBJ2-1	TGTGCCAGCAGCTTAGACAGGGGAAATGAGCAGTTCTTC	CASSLDRGNEQFF
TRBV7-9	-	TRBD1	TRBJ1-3	TGTGCCAGCAGCCGCCAGGGGGGCGGAGGTCGAGGAAACACCATATATTTT	CASSRQGGGGRGNTIYF
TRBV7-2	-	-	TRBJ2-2	TGTGCCAGCAGCCCAATAGCCACGGTCGGGGAGCTGTTTTTT	CASSPIATVGELFF
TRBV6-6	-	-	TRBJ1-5	TGTGCCAGCAGTTCCAGGGGTGGGGAGCCCCAGCATTTT	CASSSRGGEPQHF
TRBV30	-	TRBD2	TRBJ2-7	TGTGCCTGGGCAGGCGGGAGTGTATCCTACGAGCAGTACTTC	CAWAGGSVSYEQYF
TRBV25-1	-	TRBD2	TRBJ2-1	TGTGCCAGCAGTGAAGCTCGGGGGACTAGCGGCAATGAGCAGTTCTTC	CASSEARGTSGNEQFF
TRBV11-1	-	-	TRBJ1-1	TGTGCCAGCAGCTTAGAATCAGACACTGAAGCTTTCTTT	CASSLESDTEAFF
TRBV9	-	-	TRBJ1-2	TGTGCCAGCAGCCCGATAGATGCGGATGGCTACACCTTC	CASSPIDADGYTF
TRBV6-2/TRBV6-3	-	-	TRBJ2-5	TGTGCCAGCAGTTACTCGTCAGGTTGGGAGACCCAGTACTTC	CASSYSSGWETQYF
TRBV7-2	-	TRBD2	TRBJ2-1	TGTGCCAGCAGCCAGGGGACTAGTCGCTCCTACAATGAGCAGTTCTTC	CASSQGTSRSYNEQFF
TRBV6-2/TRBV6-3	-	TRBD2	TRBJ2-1	TGTGCCAGCAGTTACGGGCGGGAGGTAAAGGGCGATGAGCAGTTCTTC	CASSYGREVKGDEQFF
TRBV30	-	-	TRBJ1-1	TGTGCCTGGAGTTCGGGTGAAGCTTTCTTT	CAWSSGEAFF
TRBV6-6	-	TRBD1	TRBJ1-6	TGTGCCAGCAGTCGACGAGGGCGCAGGGGGAATTCACCCCTCCACTTT	CASSRRGRRGNSPLHF
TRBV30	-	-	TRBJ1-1	TGTGCCTGGAAACTGACTAGGGACACTGAAGCTTTCTTT	CAWKLTRDTEAFF
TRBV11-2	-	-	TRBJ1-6	TGTGCCAGCAGCTCCGCTTTGGGGCGATTGGGTTCACCCCTCCACTTT	CASSSALGRLGSPLHF
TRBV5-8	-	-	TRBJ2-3	TGTGCCAGCAGCTTGGAGCTCAGGGTCACAGATACGCAGTATTTT	CASSLELRVTDTQYF
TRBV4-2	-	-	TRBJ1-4	TGTGCCAGCAGCCAATCTGAGAGGGGGGAAAAACTGTTTTTT	CASSQSERGEKLFF
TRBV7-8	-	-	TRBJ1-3	TGTGCCAGCAGCCCCTTACAGGGAGACTCTGGAAACACCATATATTTT	CASSPLQGDSGNTIYF
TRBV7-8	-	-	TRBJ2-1	TGTGCCAGCAGCTTGACAGAATACAATGAGCAGTTCTTC	CASSLTEYNEQFF
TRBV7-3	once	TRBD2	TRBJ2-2	TGTGCCAGCAGCCGGACTAGCGGGAACACCGGGGAGCTGTTTTTT	CASSRTSGNTGELFF
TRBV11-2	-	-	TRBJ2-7	TGTGCCAGCAGCTTAGACCCTATCGACGAGCAGTACTTC	CASSLDPIDEQYF
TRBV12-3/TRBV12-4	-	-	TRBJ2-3	TGTGCCAGCAGTCTCCTAGGAGATACGCAGTATTTT	CASSLLGDTQYF